The 25 T cell receptor beta chains reported below all come from one sample, sequenced in a study of T cell changes during pregnancy in multiple sclerosis. Libraries were prepared by immunoSEQ multiplex PCR; TCRdb keeps only in-frame clonotypes and omits some of them. The data show 100,000 to 110,000 clones, around 93% seen once. The starting material was peripheral blood, obtained after pregnancy. Receptors were obtained from a female donor with multiple sclerosis, enrolled in a pregnancy study.

This chain links TRBV7-6 with TRBJ2-3; TRBD2 aligns across 8 bases. Unmatched junction bases numbered 10, after V lost 5 bases and J lost 6 bases. This CDR3 region has 15 residues. Germline V CDR1 and CDR2: SGHVS, FNYEAQ. The CDR3 DNA reads TGTGCCAGCAGCGCGATCGGGGGGGCCGGGGATACGCAGTATTTT. Protein product: CASSAIGGAGDTQYF.

The chain links TRBV6-6 to TRBJ2-5, with 12 nucleotides matching TRBD2. The ends lost 6 bases at V and 4 bases at J; junction bases unmatched: 6. Germline V lookup: CDR1 MNHNY, CDR2 SVGAGI (reference sequence). The CDR3 has 15 residues. CDR3: CASRRLAGEAETQYF. The CDR3 DNA sequence: TGTGCCAGCAGGCGACTAGCGGGAGAGGCAGAGACCCAGTACTTC.

The gene calls are TRBV4-3 and TRBJ1-3; D gene uncertain. CDR3 size: 16 residues. Trimming stripped 0 bases from V and 1 base from J, with 10 bases between. Looked up from germline, CDR1 is LGHNA and CDR2 is YSLEER. The CDR3 protein is CASSQDRGISGNTIYF. CDR3 nucleotides: TGCGCCAGCAGCCAAGATAGAGGGATTTCTGGAAACACCATATATTTT.

The genes are TRBV5-5 and TRBJ2-7; TRBD2 agrees at 9 bases. The V and J ends lost 0 bases and 2 bases, in that order; junction bases with no gene match: 3. The CDR3 consists of 15 residues. Germline values: CDR1 SGHKS, CDR2 YYEKEE (reference sequence). The CDR3 sequence is CASSLDAGGAYEQYF. CDR3 in DNA: TGTGCCAGCAGCTTGGATGCGGGAGGGGCCTACGAGCAGTACTTC.

The chain has TRBV30 and TRBJ1-5; D is unresolved. The CDR3 has 13 residues. Trimming took 2 bases from V and 1 from J, leaving 6 bases between them. CDR1 is GTSNPN, CDR2 SVGIG, per germline (reference sequence). The CDR3 DNA is TGTGCCTGGAGTACACAGAGCAATCAGCCCCAGCATTTT. Protein sequence: CAWSTQSNQPQHF.

The V gene is TRBV19, the J gene TRBJ1-5, with 7 bases lining up with TRBD1. The ends lost 5 bases at V and 6 bases at J; junction bases unmatched: 19. CDR1 is LNHDA, CDR2 SQIVND, per germline (reference sequence). The CDR3 is 18 residues long. As DNA, the CDR3 is TGTGCCAGTAGTGTCACGAGGACAGGTGGAAGGGGTAGTCAGCCCCAGCATTTT. Protein: CASSVTRTGGRGSQPQHF. The full variable domain, rest sourced from reference TRBV19 and TRBJ1-5, is DGGITQSPKYLFRKEGQNVTLSCEQNLNHDAMYWYRQDPGQGLRLIYYSQIVNDFQKGDIAEGYSVSREKKESFPLTVTSAQKNPTAFYLCASSVTRTGGRGSQPQHFGDGTRLSIL.

The V gene is TRBV2, the J gene TRBJ2-2, with 13 bases lining up with TRBD2. There are 17 residues in the CDR3. V gave up 1 base and J gave up 4 bases; unmatched junction bases: 3. Germline CDR1 and CDR2: SNHLY and FYNNEI. The CDR3 region has the DNA TGTGCCAGCAGTGAAGGACTAGCGGGAGGCCCCACCGGGGAGCTGTTTTTT. Translation gives CASSEGLAGGPTGELFF.

V is TRBV4-1 and J is TRBJ2-7; TRBD2 agrees at 12 bases. Germline V CDR1 and CDR2: MGHRA, YSYEKL. Trimming took 2 bases from V and 5 from J; bases not matched to a gene: 19. CDR3 length equals 20 residues. The chain's CDR3 is CASSQNPPTSTSGRIDEQYF. The CDR3, as DNA: TGCGCCAGCAGCCAAAACCCACCTACCTCTACTAGCGGGAGGATCGACGAGCAGTACTTC.

CDR3 coding DNA: TGTGCCATCAGTCCTGAGGTGGGGCCGGGCTCCTACGAGCAGTACTTC. The encoded protein is CAISPEVGPGSYEQYF. V gene TRBV10-3 combines with J gene TRBJ2-7, with TRBD1 as a possible D gene (5 bases). Deletions cut 5 bases from V and 0 bases from J, with 17 bases between. Germline loops: CDR1 ENHRY, CDR2 SYGVKD. The CDR3 covers 16 residues.

The chain links TRBV9 to TRBJ1-3; D uncertain. Germline V gene lookup returns CDR1 SGDLS and CDR2 YYNGEE. The length of the CDR3 is 11 residues. Trimming removed 2 bases from V and 8 bases from J, with 5 bases in between. The CDR3 protein is CASSVGDTIYF. CDR3 bases: TGTGCCAGCAGCGTCGGGGACACCATATATTTT.

The chain is built from TRBV6-6 and TRBJ1-2; D remains ambiguous. Per germline, CDR1 MNHNY and CDR2 SVGAGI (reference sequence). The CDR3 is made up of 13 amino acids. V shed 2 bases and J shed 4 bases, with 8 bases lying between them. The CDR3 DNA follows: TGTGCCAGCAGTTACGGGAGCCTCTATGGCTACACCTTC. Its translation is CASSYGSLYGYTF.

The chain couples TRBV18 to TRBJ1-4; possible D gene TRBD1, 5 bases. V was pared by 2 bases and J by 5 bases, with 12 bases between. The CDR3 is 15 residues long. Germline loops: CDR1 KGHSH, CDR2 LQKENI. The CDR3 loop reads CASSPFTKGNEKLFF. The CDR3 coding sequence is TGTGCCAGCTCACCATTTACAAAGGGGAATGAAAAACTGTTTTTT.

V is TRBV6-6 and J is TRBJ2-2; D ambiguous. The CDR3 has 15 amino acids. The germline V and J ends were trimmed by 2 bases and 0 bases, with 7 bases remaining between them. Germline CDR1 MNHNY, CDR2 SVGAGI (reference sequence). In DNA form, the CDR3 reads TGTGCCAGCAGTTACCCAGATCCGAACACCGGGGAGCTGTTTTTT. This translates into CASSYPDPNTGELFF.

This chain's CDR3 is CASSGQGGETQYF. CDR3 nucleotide sequence: TGTGCCAGCAGCGGACAGGGCGGGGAGACCCAGTACTTC. V usage is TRBV25-1 and J usage is TRBJ2-5; 8 nucleotides line up with TRBD1. CDR3 length: 13 residues. CDR1 and CDR2 (germline): MGHDK, SYGVNS. V was pared by 6 bases and J by 5 bases, with 5 bases of the junction left unmatched.

The V and J genes are TRBV29-1 and TRBJ2-5, with 9 bases aligning to TRBD1. Trimming at V came to 6 bases and at J to 4 bases, leaving 3 bases not matched to a gene. Germline V gives CDR1 SQVTM, CDR2 ANQGSEA. The CDR3 has 12 amino acids. The CDR3 nucleotides read TGCAGCGTCGGGACAGGGACAGAGACCCAGTACTTC. This codes for CSVGTGTETQYF.

The chain employs TRBV5-4 and TRBJ1-1, with 7 bases matching TRBD1. Trimming cost V 4 bases and J 3 bases; bases outside gene matches: 12. Germline V gives CDR1 SGHNT, CDR2 YYREEE (reference sequence). The CDR3 is 16 amino acids. CDR3 loop: CASSLINFDRDTEAFF. DNA of the CDR3: TGTGCCAGCAGCCTTATTAATTTTGACAGGGACACTGAAGCTTTCTTT.

The chain uses TRBV29-1 and TRBJ2-5; tentative D call: TRBD1 (5 bases). Deletions cut 4 bases from V and 13 bases from J, with 16 bases between. The CDR3 runs to 11 residues. The germline V gene has CDR1 SQVTM and CDR2 ANQGSEA. The CDR3 DNA sequence: TGCAGCGTTGTGGGCCCACCAGACAGGTACTTC. This gives the protein CSVVGPPDRYF.

The V call is TRBV5-1, the J call TRBJ2-2; 7 bases are a match to TRBD1. Germline trimming cut 4 bases from V and 7 bases from J; bases unmatched to any gene: 4. Germline assignment: CDR1 SGHRS and CDR2 YFSETQ. There are 13 residues in the CDR3. CDR3 coding DNA: TGCGCCAGCAGCAGGGGGCAAGACGGGGAGCTGTTTTTT. Its translation is CASSRGQDGELFF.

CDR3 sequence: CASSILTGGVAKNIQYF. DNA for the CDR3: TGTGCCAGCAGTATTCTCACAGGGGGGGTAGCCAAAAACATTCAGTACTTC. The chain is built from TRBV27 and TRBJ2-4; TRBD1 might be the D (8 bases). CDR1 MNHEY and CDR2 SMNVEV come from the germline V gene (reference sequence). The CDR3 extends over 17 amino acids. Trimming shortened V by 5 bases and J by 0 bases, and 17 bases separated the two germline ends.

The chain couples TRBV27 to TRBJ2-3; 7 positions match TRBD2. The junction had 17 bases not matched to a gene; V was cut back by 7 bases and J by 1 base. The CDR3 length is 18 residues. Germline V CDR1 and CDR2: MNHEY, SMNVEV (reference sequence). The CDR3 DNA is TGTGCCAGCACTAACGCCAATTACGGACTAGTTCGCACAGATACGCAGTATTTT. Protein product: CASTNANYGLVRTDTQYF.

This chain uses TRBV6-6 with TRBJ2-3, with D uncertain. V lost 8 bases, J lost 2 bases, and 11 bases lay in between. This CDR3 spans 13 amino acids. Per the germline V gene, CDR1 is MNHNY and CDR2 is SVGAGI (reference sequence). This CDR3 is CASSPSFTDTQYF. CDR3 nucleotide sequence: TGTGCCAGCTCGCCTAGTTTCACAGATACGCAGTATTTT.

The chain is built from TRBV4-2 and TRBJ2-7, with 11 bases matching TRBD2. With V trimmed by 6 bases and J by 2 bases, 9 bases remained unmatched. The germline V gene encodes CDR1 LGHNA and CDR2 YNFKEQ. The CDR3 contains 16 residues. CDR3 sequence (DNA): TGTGCCAGCAGTCACCCACTAGCGGGAGAAACCTACGAGCAGTACTTC. Protein product: CASSHPLAGETYEQYF.

The rearrangement joins TRBV2 to TRBJ2-7, with TRBD1 as a possible D gene (6 bases). Germline CDR1 and CDR2: SNHLY and FYNNEI. The CDR3 totals 14 residues. Between the trimmed V and J ends, which lost 10 bases and 3 bases, there was a span of 19 bases. This chain's CDR3 is CATSQGQPLYEQYF. In DNA, the CDR3 is TGTGCCACTAGCCAGGGACAACCGCTCTACGAGCAGTACTTC.

The V and J genes are TRBV27 and TRBJ2-7; weak D call: TRBD1 (8 bases). The germline gives CDR1 MNHEY, CDR2 SMNVEV (reference sequence). Between the trimmed V and J ends, which lost 6 bases and 4 bases, there was a span of 19 bases. The CDR3 totals 15 residues. The CDR3 sequence: CASSYRHRGGYEQYF. CDR3 in DNA: TGTGCCAGCAGCTATCGACACAGGGGGGGTTACGAGCAGTACTTC.

The gene calls are TRBV18 and TRBJ2-7, with TRBD2 as a possible D gene (5 bases). V lost 3 bases and J 3 bases, leaving 15 bases between the germline ends. The length of the CDR3 is 15 residues. CDR1 is KGHSH, CDR2 LQKENI, per germline. The CDR3 region is CASSPGETSFYEQYF. Written as DNA, the CDR3 is TGTGCCAGCTCACCTGGGGAGACTTCCTTCTACGAGCAGTACTTC.